The 32 T cell receptor beta chains listed next were all sequenced from one sample in a study of blood T cell repertoires in COVID-19. Clones were read by immunoSEQ multiplex PCR, and TCRdb kept only the in-frame ones, dropping some. The sample includes about 64,000 clones, 70% to 90% of them seen just once. The specimen sequenced was PBMCs or T cells enriched from blood (not recorded which). The source is a woman in her forties who had recovered from COVID-19.

This clone was seen once. The rearrangement joins TRBV7-9 to TRBJ2-7; D gene uncertain. The CDR3 sequence is 15 residues long. Germline V gives CDR1 SEHNR, CDR2 FQNEAQ (reference sequence). Between the trimmed V and J ends, which lost 1 base and 3 bases, there was a span of 13 bases. This CDR3 reads CASSLGGTPRYEQYF. Here the CDR3 DNA reads TGTGCCAGCAGCTTAGGAGGCACCCCCCGCTACGAGCAGTACTTC. The variable domain in full, with the rest retrieved from reference TRBV7-9 and TRBJ2-7, is DTGVSQNPRHKITKRGQNVTFRCDPISEHNRLYWYRQTLGQGPEFLTYFQNEAQLEKSRLLSDRFSAERPKGSFSTLEIQRTEQGDSAMYLCASSLGGTPRYEQYFGPGTRLTVT.

The J gene is TRBJ1-4, the V gene TRBV11-2, with 7 bases identical to TRBD1. The CDR3 runs 13 residues. Germline V gene data show CDR1 as SGHAT and CDR2 as FQNNGV. Germline trimming cut 0 bases from V and 8 bases from J; bases unmatched to any gene: 0. CDR3 nucleotide sequence: TGTGCCAGCAGCTTAGACAGGGGGGAAAAACTGTTTTTT. It yields the protein CASSLDRGEKLFF.

The chain links TRBV9 to TRBJ2-1; 14 positions agree with TRBD2. The CDR3 is 16 residues long. The V gene end was trimmed by 0 bases and the J gene end by 10 bases; junction bases not matched to a gene: 6. Germline V gene lookup returns CDR1 SGDLS and CDR2 YYNGEE. The CDR3 bases are TGTGCCAGCAGCGTAGAGACTAGCGGGGGGGCTTGGGAGCAGTTCTTC. Translation: CASSVETSGGAWEQFF.

The rearrangement uses TRBV6-5 and TRBJ2-5; 7 nucleotides agree with TRBD2. The CDR3 sequence is 14 residues long. Germline V gene data show CDR1 as MNHEY and CDR2 as SVGAGI. V shed 0 bases and J 2 bases; nucleotides not matched to a gene: 0. The CDR3 sequence is CASSYSGGQETQYF. Written as DNA, the CDR3 is TGTGCCAGCAGTTACTCGGGGGGGCAAGAGACCCAGTACTTC.

The chain couples TRBV7-2 to TRBJ2-1; 8 bases are shared with TRBD2. The CDR3 is 16 amino acids. Looked up from germline, CDR1 is SGHTA and CDR2 is FQGNSA. J lost 2 bases, V lost 6 bases, and 9 bases had no gene match. For the CDR3, the DNA is TGTGCCAGCAGTCCCGGTCGGGGGGGCGCCTACAATGAGCAGTTCTTC. It specifies CASSPGRGGAYNEQFF.

V usage is TRBV6-2 or TRBV6-3 and J usage is TRBJ1-1; D ambiguous. Germline V gives CDR1 MNHEY, CDR2 SVGEGT. The CDR3 covers 15 residues. V gave up 5 bases and J gave up 0 bases, with 13 bases separating them. The CDR3 DNA sequence: TGTGCCAGCAGTGGGTCCAGGCTCCTGAACACTGAAGCTTTCTTT. This encodes CASSGSRLLNTEAFF.

V and J are TRBV18 and TRBJ2-4, with D maybe TRBD2 (6 bases). V shed 3 bases and J shed 1 base, with 7 bases lying between them. This CDR3 comprises 14 residues. Per the germline V gene, CDR1 is KGHSH and CDR2 is LQKENI. CDR3: CASSPGGAKNIQYF. The CDR3 DNA reads TGTGCCAGCTCACCTGGGGGGGCCAAAAACATTCAGTACTTC.

This clone was counted a few times. The chain is built from TRBV29-1 and TRBJ2-5, with 14 nucleotides matching TRBD2. The J segment lost 2 bases and the V segment lost 6 bases, leaving 5 bases of the junction unmatched. CDR3 length: 15 amino acids. Germline assignment: CDR1 SQVTM and CDR2 ANQGSEA. CDR3 amino acids: CSVSGLAGGQETQYF. For the CDR3, the DNA is TGCAGCGTCTCAGGACTAGCGGGGGGACAAGAGACCCAGTACTTC.

The V call is TRBV6-5, the J call TRBJ2-7; 7 bases map to TRBD1. Germline loops: CDR1 MNHEY, CDR2 SVGAGI. Unmatched junction bases numbered 2, after V lost 0 bases and J lost 3 bases. There are 14 residues in the CDR3. CDR3 nucleotides: TGTGCCAGCAGTTACTCCCACAGGGGCTACGAGCAGTACTTC. Amino acid sequence: CASSYSHRGYEQYF.

In its sample, this clone was seen once. The rearrangement joins TRBV6-5 to TRBJ1-1; 8 bases fit TRBD1. CDR3 length equals 13 residues. Trimming cost V 7 bases and J 4 bases; bases outside gene matches: 5. Germline assignment: CDR1 MNHEY and CDR2 SVGAGI. As DNA, the CDR3 is TGTGCCAGCAACGAACAGGGGGGCACTGAAGCTTTCTTT. This codes for CASNEQGGTEAFF.

The chain has TRBV2 and TRBJ2-7, with 8 bases lining up with TRBD1. V dropped 6 bases and J dropped 3; count of bases not matched to a gene: 10. The germline V gene has CDR1 SNHLY and CDR2 FYNNEI. There are 15 residues in the CDR3. This CDR3 is CASRAQGAPLYEQYF. CDR3 coding DNA: TGTGCCAGCAGAGCCCAGGGGGCCCCTCTCTACGAGCAGTACTTC. The whole variable domain, filled in from reference TRBV2 and TRBJ2-7, reads EPEVTQTPSHQVTQMGQEVILRCVPISNHLYFYWYRQILGQKVEFLVSFYNNEISEKSEIFDDQFSVERPDGSNFTLKIRSTKLEDSAMYFCASRAQGAPLYEQYFGPGTRLTVT.

This clone was recorded once. The chain uses TRBV19 and TRBJ1-2, with D possibly matching TRBD1 (6 bases). V was pared by 4 bases and J by 3 bases, with 12 bases between. Germline V gives CDR1 LNHDA, CDR2 SQIVND (reference sequence). The CDR3 is 14 residues long. CDR3 residues: CASSTTGTYYGYTF. The DNA for the CDR3 is TGTGCCAGTAGTACGACAGGAACATACTATGGCTACACCTTC.

The chain is built from TRBV6-5 and TRBJ2-7; D is possibly TRBD1 (5 bases). V shed 7 bases and J shed 5 bases, with 21 bases lying between them. The germline V gene has CDR1 MNHEY and CDR2 SVGAGI. The CDR3 covers 15 residues. In DNA, the CDR3 is TGTGCCAGCATAAACCCCAGGACATTAACCCACGAGCAGTACTTC. It is translated as CASINPRTLTHEQYF.

The V gene is TRBV19, the J gene TRBJ1-1, with 7 bases that match TRBD1. Germline values: CDR1 LNHDA, CDR2 SQIVND (reference sequence). The junction had 0 bases not matched to a gene; V was cut back by 2 bases and J by 0 bases. The CDR3 sequence is 14 residues long. The CDR3 sequence: CASSIQGVNTEAFF. CDR3 nucleotide sequence: TGTGCCAGTAGTATACAGGGGGTGAACACTGAAGCTTTCTTT.

This chain links TRBV11-2 with TRBJ1-3; 9 bases map to TRBD1. This CDR3 region has 16 residues. J lost 2 bases, V lost 2 bases, and 4 bases had no gene match. Per the germline V gene, CDR1 is SGHAT and CDR2 is FQNNGV. CDR3 nucleotides: TGTGCCAGCAGCTTAAGGGACAGGGTCCCTGGAAACACCATATATTTT. Protein sequence: CASSLRDRVPGNTIYF.

This clone appeared a single time. The genes are TRBV27 and TRBJ1-3; tentative D call: TRBD1 (6 bases). V lost 5 bases to trimming and J lost 0 bases, with 17 bases between them. CDR1 is MNHEY, CDR2 SMNVEV, per germline (reference sequence). This CDR3 is 17 amino acids long. Here the CDR3 DNA reads TGTGCCAGCAGTCGCGCCTTGGACAGCCTCTCTGGAAACACCATATATTTT. Translation: CASSRALDSLSGNTIYF.

The chain is built from TRBV7-2 and TRBJ2-3, with D possibly TRBD1 on 5 matching bases. CDR1 is SGHTA and CDR2 is FQGNSA in the germline V gene. V lost 0 bases and J lost 0, with 7 bases in between. The CDR3 is 15 amino acids. The DNA of the CDR3 is TGTGCCAGCAGCTTAGCGGGGCGAAGCACAGATACGCAGTATTTT. Translating it yields CASSLAGRSTDTQYF.

The chain couples TRBV19 to TRBJ1-2; D may be TRBD1 (6 bases). V was shortened by 2 bases and J by 2 bases, with 12 bases between the two germline ends. The CDR3 sequence is 15 residues long. The germline gives CDR1 LNHDA, CDR2 SQIVND (reference sequence). The CDR3 sequence: CASSISAGVNYGYTF. The CDR3, as DNA: TGTGCCAGTAGTATATCGGCAGGGGTGAACTATGGCTACACCTTC.

The V and J genes are TRBV6-5 and TRBJ2-2; no definite D call. CDR3 size: 10 residues. Deletions cut 6 bases from V and 8 bases from J, with 4 bases between. CDR1 is MNHEY and CDR2 is SVGAGI in the germline V gene. Here the CDR3 reads CASRLGELFF. In nucleotides, the CDR3 is TGTGCCAGCAGGCTAGGGGAGCTGTTTTTT.

V is TRBV3-1 (or the pseudogene TRBV3-2) and J is TRBJ1-2; D unresolved. Between the trimmed V and J ends, which lost 0 bases and 0 bases, there was a span of 5 bases. CDR1 is LGHDT, CDR2 YNNKEL, per germline (reference sequence). The CDR3 is made up of 14 amino acids. CDR3 sequence (DNA): TGTGCCAGCAGCCAAGAGGTAGCTAACTATGGCTACACCTTC. Encoded protein: CASSQEVANYGYTF.

The chain couples TRBV19 to TRBJ1-6; TRBD1 agrees at 9 bases. The V gene's germline CDR1 is LNHDA and CDR2 SQIVND (reference sequence). V lost 10 bases, J lost 9 bases, and 7 bases stayed unmatched. CDR3 length: 13 residues. The CDR3 reads CATRTGEVSPLHF. In DNA, the CDR3 is TGTGCCACTCGGACAGGGGAGGTTTCACCCCTCCACTTT.

The chain links TRBV4-2 to TRBJ1-5, with 9 nucleotides matching TRBD1. Unmatched junction bases numbered 6, after V lost 0 bases and J lost 3 bases. Germline V gene lookup returns CDR1 LGHNA and CDR2 YNFKEQ. This CDR3 region has 17 residues. DNA of the CDR3: TGTGCCAGCAGCCAAGAGGACAGGGGAGTGGACAATCAGCCCCAGCATTTT. Its translation is CASSQEDRGVDNQPQHF.

V is TRBV27 and J is TRBJ1-1, with TRBD1 matching 8 bases. This CDR3 is 15 amino acids long. Germline V gene lookup returns CDR1 MNHEY and CDR2 SMNVEV (reference sequence). With V trimmed by 3 bases and J by 1 base, 4 bases remained unmatched. CDR3 sequence: CASSFSGTGNTEAFF. The DNA of the CDR3 is TGTGCCAGCAGTTTTTCCGGGACAGGGAACACTGAAGCTTTCTTT.

The V and J genes are TRBV2 and TRBJ1-5, with a weak D call TRBD1 (5 bases). V lost 3 bases and J 7 bases, leaving 10 bases between the germline ends. This CDR3 comprises 13 residues. From germline, CDR1 is SNHLY and CDR2 FYNNEI. The CDR3 here is CASSEAGIQPQHF. Written as DNA, the CDR3 is TGTGCCAGCAGTGAGGCAGGGATCCAGCCCCAGCATTTT. The whole variable domain, remainder taken from reference TRBV2 and TRBJ1-5, is EPEVTQTPSHQVTQMGQEVILRCVPISNHLYFYWYRQILGQKVEFLVSFYNNEISEKSEIFDDQFSVERPDGSNFTLKIRSTKLEDSAMYFCASSEAGIQPQHFGDGTRLSIL.

In this sample, this clone turned up a few times. The chain couples TRBV7-9 to TRBJ1-1; D is undetermined. Germline CDR1 and CDR2: SEHNR and FQNEAQ (reference sequence). The V end lost 6 bases, the J end lost 7 bases, and 21 bases lay between the germline ends. This CDR3 is 15 amino acids long. CDR3 amino acids: CASSHHEEGAIEAFF. The CDR3 region has the DNA TGTGCCAGCAGTCACCACGAAGAAGGAGCTATTGAAGCTTTCTTT.

The chain recombines TRBV2 with TRBJ1-5; D perhaps matches TRBD1 (6 bases). Germline V gene data show CDR1 as SNHLY and CDR2 as FYNNEI. The CDR3 spans 14 residues. The V and J ends lost 5 bases and 6 bases respectively, with 14 bases between them. For the CDR3, the DNA is TGTGCCAGCAGTCATGGACAGACAAGTCAGCCCCAGCATTTT. Encoded protein: CASSHGQTSQPQHF. Full variable domain (remainder filled in from reference TRBV2 and TRBJ1-5): EPEVTQTPSHQVTQMGQEVILRCVPISNHLYFYWYRQILGQKVEFLVSFYNNEISEKSEIFDDQFSVERPDGSNFTLKIRSTKLEDSAMYFCASSHGQTSQPQHFGDGTRLSIL.

The V and J genes are TRBV7-6 and TRBJ1-2, with TRBD1 as a possible D gene (5 bases). CDR1 and CDR2 (germline): SGHVS, FNYEAQ. The CDR3 loop spans 15 amino acids. Between the trimmed V and J ends, which lost 1 base and 7 bases, there was a span of 16 bases. The CDR3 DNA follows: TGTGCCAGCAGCTTAGAACCGGGGGTTCCGACTGGCTACACCTTC. It codes for CASSLEPGVPTGYTF.

The sample holds one count of this clone. The chain uses TRBV5-1 and TRBJ2-3; TRBD2 matches 7 bases. V dropped 2 bases and J dropped 0; count of bases not matched to a gene: 3. Germline V gene lookup returns CDR1 SGHRS and CDR2 YFSETQ. The CDR3 consists of 15 residues. As DNA, the CDR3 is TGCGCCAGCAGCTTCTTGGGGGGGAGCACAGATACGCAGTATTTT. This sequence encodes CASSFLGGSTDTQYF.

The CDR3 coding sequence is TGTGCCAGCTCACCAAAGGACAGCTATGGCTACACCTTC. This sequence encodes CASSPKDSYGYTF. The chain is built from TRBV18 and TRBJ1-2; TRBD1 might be the D (6 bases). The CDR3 has 13 amino acids. Looked up from germline, CDR1 is KGHSH and CDR2 is LQKENI. V dropped 2 bases and J dropped 4 bases, with 8 bases sitting between them.

The gene calls are TRBV11-2 and TRBJ2-5, with no clear D. The CDR3 totals 15 residues. V lost 1 base, J lost 9 bases, and 18 bases lay in between. Germline V gene lookup returns CDR1 SGHAT and CDR2 FQNNGV. CDR3 protein: CASSLVEQPAGAQYF. CDR3 nucleotides: TGTGCCAGCAGCTTAGTGGAGCAGCCGGCTGGAGCCCAGTACTTC.

V and J are TRBV19 and TRBJ1-2; D possibly corresponds to TRBD1 (6 bases). The CDR3 length is 16 residues. V lost 3 bases and J lost 7, with 21 bases in between. The germline CDR1 and CDR2 sequences are LNHDA and SQIVND (reference sequence). The CDR3 protein is CASSIIVGKGDVGYTF. In DNA, the CDR3 is TGTGCCAGTAGTATTATTGTGGGGAAGGGGGATGTTGGCTACACCTTC. Together with reference TRBV19 and TRBJ1-2, the CDR3 gives the full variable domain: DGGITQSPKYLFRKEGQNVTLSCEQNLNHDAMYWYRQDPGQGLRLIYYSQIVNDFQKGDIAEGYSVSREKKESFPLTVTSAQKNPTAFYLCASSIIVGKGDVGYTFGSGTRLTVV.

This rearrangement joins TRBV7-6 to TRBJ2-7; 7 nucleotides align to TRBD1. Germline trimming cut 3 bases from V and 6 bases from J; bases unmatched to any gene: 5. CDR1 is SGHVS and CDR2 is FNYEAQ in the germline V gene. The CDR3 has 13 residues. CDR3 residues: CASSFRGPGEQYF. The CDR3 region has the DNA TGTGCCAGCAGCTTTAGGGGGCCGGGCGAGCAGTACTTC. Filled out from reference TRBV7-6 and TRBJ2-7, the complete variable domain reads GAGVSQSPRYKVTKRGQDVALRCDPISGHVSLYWYRQALGQGPEFLTYFNYEAQQDKSGLPNDRFSAERPEGSISTLTIQRTEQRDSAMYRCASSFRGPGEQYFGPGTRLTVT.